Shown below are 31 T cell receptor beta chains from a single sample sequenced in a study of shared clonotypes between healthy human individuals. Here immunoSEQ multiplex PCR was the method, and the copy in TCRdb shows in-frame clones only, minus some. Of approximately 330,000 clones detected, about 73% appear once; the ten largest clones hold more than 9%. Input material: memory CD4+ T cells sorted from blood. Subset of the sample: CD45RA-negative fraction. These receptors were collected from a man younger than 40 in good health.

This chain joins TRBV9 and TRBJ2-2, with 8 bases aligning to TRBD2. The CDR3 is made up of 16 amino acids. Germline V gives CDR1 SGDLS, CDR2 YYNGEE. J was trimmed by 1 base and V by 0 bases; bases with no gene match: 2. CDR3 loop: CASSVATSGNTGELFF. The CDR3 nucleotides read TGTGCCAGCAGCGTAGCTACTAGCGGGAACACCGGGGAGCTGTTTTTT.

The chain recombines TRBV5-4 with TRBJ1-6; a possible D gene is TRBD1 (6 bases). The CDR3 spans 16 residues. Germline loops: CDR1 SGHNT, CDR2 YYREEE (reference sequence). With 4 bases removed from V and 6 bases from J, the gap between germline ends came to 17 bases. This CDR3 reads CASSPGGSEINSPLHF. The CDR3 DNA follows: TGTGCCAGCAGCCCGGGGGGCTCCGAAATTAATTCACCCCTCCACTTT.

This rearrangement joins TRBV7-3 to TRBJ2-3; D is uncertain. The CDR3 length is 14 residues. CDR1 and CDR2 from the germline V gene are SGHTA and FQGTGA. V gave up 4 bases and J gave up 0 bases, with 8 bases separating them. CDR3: CASSYAASTDTQYF. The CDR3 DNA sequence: TGTGCCAGCAGCTACGCGGCTAGCACAGATACGCAGTATTTT. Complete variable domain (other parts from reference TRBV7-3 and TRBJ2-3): GAGVSQTPSNKVTEKGKYVELRCDPISGHTALYWYRQSLGQGPEFLIYFQGTGAADDSGLPNDRFFAVRPEGSVSTLKIQRTERGDSAVYLCASSYAASTDTQYFGPGTRLTVL.

CDR3 DNA sequence: TGTGCCAGCCTCCCGGGACTTAGCACAGATACGCAGTATTTT. It yields the protein CASLPGLSTDTQYF. The chain couples TRBV9 to TRBJ2-3; TRBD2 might be the D (6 bases). V lost 7 bases to trimming and J lost 0 bases, with 12 bases between them. The CDR3 has 14 residues. The germline V gene has CDR1 SGDLS and CDR2 YYNGEE.

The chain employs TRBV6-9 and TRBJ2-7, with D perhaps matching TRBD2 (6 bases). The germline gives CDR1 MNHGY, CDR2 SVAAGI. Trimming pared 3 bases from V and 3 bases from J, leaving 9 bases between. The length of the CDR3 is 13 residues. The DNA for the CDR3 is TGTGCCAGCAGTTACGGAGGGGTCTACGAGCAGTACTTC. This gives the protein CASSYGGVYEQYF.

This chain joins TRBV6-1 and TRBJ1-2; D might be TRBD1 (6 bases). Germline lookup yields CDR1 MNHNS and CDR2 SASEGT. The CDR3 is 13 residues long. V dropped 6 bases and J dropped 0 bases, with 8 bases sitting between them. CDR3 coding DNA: TGTGCCAGCAGGACAGGCCCTAACTATGGCTACACCTTC. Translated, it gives CASRTGPNYGYTF.

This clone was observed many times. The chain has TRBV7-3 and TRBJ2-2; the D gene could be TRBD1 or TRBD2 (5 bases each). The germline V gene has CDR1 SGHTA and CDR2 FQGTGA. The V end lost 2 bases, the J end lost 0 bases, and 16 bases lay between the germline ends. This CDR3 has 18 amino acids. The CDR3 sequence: CASSLGGVGRTNTGELFF. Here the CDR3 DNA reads TGTGCCAGCAGCTTAGGGGGAGTCGGCAGGACGAACACCGGGGAGCTGTTTTTT.

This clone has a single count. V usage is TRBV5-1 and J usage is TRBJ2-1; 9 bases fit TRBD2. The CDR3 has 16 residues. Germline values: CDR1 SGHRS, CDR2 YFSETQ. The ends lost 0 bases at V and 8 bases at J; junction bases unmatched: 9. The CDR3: CASSLVSSGNYDEQFF. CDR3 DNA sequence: TGCGCCAGCAGCTTGGTGTCTAGCGGGAATTACGATGAGCAGTTCTTC.

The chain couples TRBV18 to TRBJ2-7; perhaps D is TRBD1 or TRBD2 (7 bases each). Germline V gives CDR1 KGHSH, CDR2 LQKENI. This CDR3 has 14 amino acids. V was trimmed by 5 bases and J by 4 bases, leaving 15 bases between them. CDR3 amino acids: CASSTRQGGYEQYF. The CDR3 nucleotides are TGTGCCAGCTCAACCAGACAGGGAGGGTACGAGCAGTACTTC.

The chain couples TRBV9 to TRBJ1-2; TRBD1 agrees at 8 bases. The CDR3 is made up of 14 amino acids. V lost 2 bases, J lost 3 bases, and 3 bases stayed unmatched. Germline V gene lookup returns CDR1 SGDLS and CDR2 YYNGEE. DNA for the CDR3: TGTGCCAGCAGCGTCGGGACAGGCGACTATGGCTACACCTTC. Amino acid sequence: CASSVGTGDYGYTF.

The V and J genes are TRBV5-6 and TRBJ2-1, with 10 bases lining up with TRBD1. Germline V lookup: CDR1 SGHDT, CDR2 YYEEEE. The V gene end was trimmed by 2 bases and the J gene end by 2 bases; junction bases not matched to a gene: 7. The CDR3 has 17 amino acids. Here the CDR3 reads CASSFKPGTGAYNEQFF. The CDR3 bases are TGTGCCAGCAGCTTCAAACCCGGGACAGGGGCCTACAATGAGCAGTTCTTC.

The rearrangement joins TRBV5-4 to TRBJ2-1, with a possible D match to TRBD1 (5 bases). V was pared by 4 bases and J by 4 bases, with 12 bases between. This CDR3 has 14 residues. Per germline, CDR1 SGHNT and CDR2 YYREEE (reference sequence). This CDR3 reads CASSQRQKYNEQFF. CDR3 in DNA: TGTGCCAGCAGCCAGAGACAGAAGTACAATGAGCAGTTCTTC.

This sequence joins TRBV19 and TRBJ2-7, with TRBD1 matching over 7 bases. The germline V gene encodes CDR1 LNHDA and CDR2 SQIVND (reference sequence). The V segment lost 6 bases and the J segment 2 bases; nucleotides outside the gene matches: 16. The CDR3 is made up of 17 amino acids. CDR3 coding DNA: TGTGCCAGTAGCTATTCTCCGACAGGGACCTATACCTACGAGCAGTACTTC. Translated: CASSYSPTGTYTYEQYF.

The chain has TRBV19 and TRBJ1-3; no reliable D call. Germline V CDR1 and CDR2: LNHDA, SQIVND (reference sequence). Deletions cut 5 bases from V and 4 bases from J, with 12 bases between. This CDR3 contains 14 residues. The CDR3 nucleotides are TGTGCCAGTAGTGGAACTTCGACCGGAAACACCATATATTTT. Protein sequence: CASSGTSTGNTIYF. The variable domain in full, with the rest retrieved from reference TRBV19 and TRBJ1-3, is DGGITQSPKYLFRKEGQNVTLSCEQNLNHDAMYWYRQDPGQGLRLIYYSQIVNDFQKGDIAEGYSVSREKKESFPLTVTSAQKNPTAFYLCASSGTSTGNTIYFGEGSWLTVV.

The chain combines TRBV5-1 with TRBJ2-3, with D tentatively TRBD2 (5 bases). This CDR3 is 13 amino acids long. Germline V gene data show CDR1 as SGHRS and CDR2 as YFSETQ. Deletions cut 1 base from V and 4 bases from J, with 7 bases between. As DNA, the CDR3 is TGCGCCAGCAGCTTGATGGGAGCAGATACGCAGTATTTT. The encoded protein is CASSLMGADTQYF.

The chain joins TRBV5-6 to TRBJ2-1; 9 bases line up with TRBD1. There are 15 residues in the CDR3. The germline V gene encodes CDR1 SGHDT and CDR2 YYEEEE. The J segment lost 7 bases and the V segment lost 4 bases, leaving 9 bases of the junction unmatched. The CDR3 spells CASSMPGQGQNEQFF. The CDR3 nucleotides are TGTGCCAGCAGCATGCCGGGACAGGGCCAGAATGAGCAGTTCTTC.

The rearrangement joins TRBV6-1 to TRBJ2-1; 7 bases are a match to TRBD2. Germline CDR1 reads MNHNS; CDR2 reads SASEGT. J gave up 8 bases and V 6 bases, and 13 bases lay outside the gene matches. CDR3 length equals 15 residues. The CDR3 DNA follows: TGTGCCAGCAGCTGGGTGGGCGGGAGAGGACATGAGCAGTTCTTC. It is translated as CASSWVGGRGHEQFF.

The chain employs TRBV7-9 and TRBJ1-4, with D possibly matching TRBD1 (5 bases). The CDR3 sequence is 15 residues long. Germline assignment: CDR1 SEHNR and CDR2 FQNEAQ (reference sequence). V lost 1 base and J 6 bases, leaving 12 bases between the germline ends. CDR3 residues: CASSLGQLGDEKLFF. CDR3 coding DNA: TGTGCCAGCAGCTTAGGCCAGCTGGGGGATGAAAAACTGTTTTTT.

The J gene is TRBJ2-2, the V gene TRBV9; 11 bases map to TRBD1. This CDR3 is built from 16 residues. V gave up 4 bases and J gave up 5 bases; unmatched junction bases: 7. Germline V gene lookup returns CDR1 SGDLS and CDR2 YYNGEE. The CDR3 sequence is CASSKTGTGGTGELFF. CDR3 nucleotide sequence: TGTGCCAGCAGCAAAACCGGGACAGGGGGGACCGGGGAGCTGTTTTTT. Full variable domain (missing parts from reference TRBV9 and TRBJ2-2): DSGVTQTPKHLITATGQRVTLRCSPRSGDLSVYWYQQSLDQGLQFLIQYYNGEERAKGNILERFSAQQFPDLHSELNLSSLELGDSALYFCASSKTGTGGTGELFFGEGSRLTVL.

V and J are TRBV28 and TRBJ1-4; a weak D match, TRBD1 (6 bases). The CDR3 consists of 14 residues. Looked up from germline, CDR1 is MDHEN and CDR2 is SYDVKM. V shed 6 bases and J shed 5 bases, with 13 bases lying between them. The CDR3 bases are TGTGCCAGCAGGCCGGGACACGAGAATGAAAAACTGTTTTTT. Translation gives CASRPGHENEKLFF.

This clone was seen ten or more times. The DNA for the CDR3 is TGCGCCAGCAGCCCACTGGCCCTTAATCAGCCCCAGCATTTT. Its protein is CASSPLALNQPQHF. The rearrangement uses TRBV4-1 and TRBJ1-5; D unclear. The CDR3 length is 14 residues. Germline V gene data show CDR1 as MGHRA and CDR2 as YSYEKL. Trimming removed 4 bases at V and 4 bases at J, with 11 bases between.

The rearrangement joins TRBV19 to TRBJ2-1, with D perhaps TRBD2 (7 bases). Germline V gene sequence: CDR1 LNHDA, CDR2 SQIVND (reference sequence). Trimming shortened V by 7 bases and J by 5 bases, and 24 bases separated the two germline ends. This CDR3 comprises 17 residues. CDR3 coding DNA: TGTGCCAGTAACGCGGGGGCTCTTAAAAGAATTCACAATGAGCAGTTCTTC. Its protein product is CASNAGALKRIHNEQFF.

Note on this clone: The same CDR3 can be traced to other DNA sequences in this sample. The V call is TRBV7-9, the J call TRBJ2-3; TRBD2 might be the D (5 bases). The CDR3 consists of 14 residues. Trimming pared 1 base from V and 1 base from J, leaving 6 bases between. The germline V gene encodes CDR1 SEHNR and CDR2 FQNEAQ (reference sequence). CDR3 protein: CASSLVGGTDTQYF. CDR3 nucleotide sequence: TGTGCCAGCAGCTTAGTGGGAGGCACAGATACGCAGTATTTT. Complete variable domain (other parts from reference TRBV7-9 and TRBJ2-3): DTGVSQNPRHKITKRGQNVTFRCDPISEHNRLYWYRQTLGQGPEFLTYFQNEAQLEKSRLLSDRFSAERPKGSFSTLEIQRTEQGDSAMYLCASSLVGGTDTQYFGPGTRLTVL.

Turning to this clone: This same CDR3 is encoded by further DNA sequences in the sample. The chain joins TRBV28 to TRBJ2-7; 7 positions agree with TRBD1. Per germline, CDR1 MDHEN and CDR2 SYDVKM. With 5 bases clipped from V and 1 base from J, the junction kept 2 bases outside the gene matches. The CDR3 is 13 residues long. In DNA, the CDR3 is TGTGCCAGCAGTCCGGGACAGTCCTACGAGCAGTACTTC. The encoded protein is CASSPGQSYEQYF.

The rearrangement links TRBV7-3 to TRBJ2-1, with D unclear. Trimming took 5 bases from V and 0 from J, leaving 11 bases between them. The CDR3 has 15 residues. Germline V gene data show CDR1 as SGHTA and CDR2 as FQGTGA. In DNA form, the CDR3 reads TGTGCCAGCAGCCGGAGATCGGGCTCCTACAATGAGCAGTTCTTC. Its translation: CASSRRSGSYNEQFF.

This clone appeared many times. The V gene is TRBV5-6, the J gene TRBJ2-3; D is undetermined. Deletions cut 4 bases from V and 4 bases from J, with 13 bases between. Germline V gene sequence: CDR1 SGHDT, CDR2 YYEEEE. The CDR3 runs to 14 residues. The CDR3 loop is CASSPRWSADTQYF. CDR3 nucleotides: TGTGCCAGCAGCCCCCGGTGGTCCGCAGATACGCAGTATTTT.

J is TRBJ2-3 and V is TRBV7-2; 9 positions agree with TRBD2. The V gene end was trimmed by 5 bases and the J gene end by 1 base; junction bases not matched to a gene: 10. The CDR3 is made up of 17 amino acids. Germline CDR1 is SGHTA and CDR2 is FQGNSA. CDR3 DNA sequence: TGTGCCAGCAGCCTAGATCCCCCTAGCGGGGGCACAGATACGCAGTATTTT. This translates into CASSLDPPSGGTDTQYF.

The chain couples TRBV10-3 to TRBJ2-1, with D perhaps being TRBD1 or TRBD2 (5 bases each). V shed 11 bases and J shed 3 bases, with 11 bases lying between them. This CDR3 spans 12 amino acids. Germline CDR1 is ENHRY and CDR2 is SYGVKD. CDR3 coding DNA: TGTGCCTCGGGACCCTACTACAATGAGCAGTTCTTC. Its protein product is CASGPYYNEQFF.

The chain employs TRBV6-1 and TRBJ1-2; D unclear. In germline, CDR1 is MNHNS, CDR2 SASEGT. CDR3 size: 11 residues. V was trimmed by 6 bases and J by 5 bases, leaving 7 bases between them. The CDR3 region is CASRGLYGYTF. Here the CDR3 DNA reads TGTGCCAGCAGGGGCCTATATGGCTACACCTTC.

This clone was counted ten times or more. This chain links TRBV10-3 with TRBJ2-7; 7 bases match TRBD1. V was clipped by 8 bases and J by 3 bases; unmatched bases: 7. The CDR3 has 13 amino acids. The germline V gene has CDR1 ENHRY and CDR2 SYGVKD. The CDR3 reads CAIEGTDYYEQYF. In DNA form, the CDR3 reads TGTGCCATCGAAGGGACAGACTACTACGAGCAGTACTTC.

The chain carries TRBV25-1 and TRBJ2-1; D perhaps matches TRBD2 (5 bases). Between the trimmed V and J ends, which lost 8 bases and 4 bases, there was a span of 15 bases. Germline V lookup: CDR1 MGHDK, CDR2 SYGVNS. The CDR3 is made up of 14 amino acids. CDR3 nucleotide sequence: TGTGCCAGCTCGTACCCGGGATCATACAATGAGCAGTTCTTC. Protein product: CASSYPGSYNEQFF. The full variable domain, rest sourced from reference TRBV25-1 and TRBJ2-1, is EADIYQTPRYLVIGTGKKITLECSQTMGHDKMYWYQQDPGMELHLIHYSYGVNSTEKGDLSSESTVSRIRTEHFPLTLESARPSHTSQYLCASSYPGSYNEQFFGPGTRLTVL.